This T cell receptor (beta chain) was recorded in a study of technical replicates of blood from four donors. Clones were read by immunoSEQ multiplex PCR, and TCRdb kept only the in-frame ones, dropping some. There are about 66,000 clones in the sample; approximately 90% occur only once, and roughly 0.39% lies in the top ten. V lost 2 bases, J lost 13 bases, and 11 bases stayed unmatched. Germline CDR1 is MNHEY and CDR2 is SVGAGI. This CDR3 region has 16 residues. The TCR comes from a human donor in good health. Source material: T cells isolated from PBMCs. The gene calls are TRBV6-5 and TRBJ2-1; 13 nucleotides align to TRBD2. In nucleotides, the CDR3 is TGTGCCAGCAGTTACCGTTCCGGGACTAGCGGGATCGTACAGTTCTTC. Translating it yields CASSYRSGTSGIVQFF.